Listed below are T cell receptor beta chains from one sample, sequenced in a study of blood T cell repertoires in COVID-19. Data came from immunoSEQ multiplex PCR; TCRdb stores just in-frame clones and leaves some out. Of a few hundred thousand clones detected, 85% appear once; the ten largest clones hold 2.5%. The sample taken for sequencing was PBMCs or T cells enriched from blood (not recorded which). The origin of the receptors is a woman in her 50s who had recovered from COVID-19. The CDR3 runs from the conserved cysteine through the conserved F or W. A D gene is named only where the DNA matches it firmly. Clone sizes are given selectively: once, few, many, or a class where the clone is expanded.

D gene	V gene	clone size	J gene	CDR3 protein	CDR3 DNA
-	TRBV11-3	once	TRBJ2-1	CASSLSRGSYNEQFF	TGTGCCAGCAGCTTAAGTCGGGGTTCCTACAATGAGCAGTTCTTC
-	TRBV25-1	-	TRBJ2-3	CASSSRGNTQYF	TGTGCCAGCAGCTCGAGGGGGAATACGCAGTATTTT
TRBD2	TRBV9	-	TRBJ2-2	CASSVGAGTSPGELFF	TGTGCCAGCAGCGTAGGGGCGGGGACTAGCCCCGGGGAGCTGTTTTTT
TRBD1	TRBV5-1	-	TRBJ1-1	CASSWTGGNTEAFF	TGCGCCAGCAGCTGGACAGGGGGCAACACTGAAGCTTTCTTT
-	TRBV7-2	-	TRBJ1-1	CASSPRTGNTEAFF	TGTGCCAGCAGCCCCCGGACGGGAAACACTGAAGCTTTCTTT
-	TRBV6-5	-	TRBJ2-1	CASSRGEGRGEQFF	TGTGCCAGCAGTAGGGGGGAGGGCCGAGGGGAGCAGTTCTTC
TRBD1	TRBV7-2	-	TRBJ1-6	CASSPTGGANSPLHF	TGTGCCAGCAGCCCGACAGGGGGCGCGAATTCACCCCTCCACTTT
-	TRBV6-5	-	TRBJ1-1	CASSYSARKNTEAFF	TGTGCCAGCAGTTACTCCGCCAGAAAGAACACTGAAGCTTTCTTT
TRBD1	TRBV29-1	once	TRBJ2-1	CSVLTGISGQGINEQFF	TGCAGCGTTCTTACAGGCATCTCGGGACAGGGAATCAATGAGCAGTTCTTC
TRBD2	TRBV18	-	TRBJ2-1	CASSPTGQRGNEQFF	TGTGCCAGCTCACCGACTGGTCAGCGGGGCAATGAGCAGTTCTTC
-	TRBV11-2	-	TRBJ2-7	CASSLSVAVSSYEQYF	TGTGCCAGCAGCTTATCTGTGGCCGTCTCCTCCTACGAGCAGTACTTC
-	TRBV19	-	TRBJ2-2	CASRVTGTGELFF	TGTGCCAGTAGGGTTACAGGCACCGGGGAGCTGTTTTTT
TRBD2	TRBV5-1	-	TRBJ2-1	CASSDIAGGSYNEQFF	TGCGCCAGCAGCGATATAGCGGGGGGGTCCTACAATGAGCAGTTCTTC
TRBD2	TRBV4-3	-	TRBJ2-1	CASSQDGVAGIYEQFF	TGCGCCAGCAGCCAAGATGGAGTAGCGGGAATCTATGAGCAGTTCTTC
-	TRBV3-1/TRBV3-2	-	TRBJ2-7	CASSPSHTNPYEQYF	TGTGCCAGCAGCCCTTCCCACACCAACCCCTACGAGCAGTACTTC
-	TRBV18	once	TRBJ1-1	CASSPAARGIIEAFF	TGTGCCAGCTCACCAGCCGCGCGGGGCATCATTGAAGCTTTCTTT
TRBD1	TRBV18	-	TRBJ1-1	CASSSNRGVGTEAFF	TGTGCCAGCTCATCGAACAGGGGGGTCGGCACTGAAGCTTTCTTT
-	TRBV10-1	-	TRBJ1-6	CASSRVENSPLHF	TGCGCCAGCAGTCGGGTAGAAAATTCACCCCTCCACTTT
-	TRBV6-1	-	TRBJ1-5	CASSEGWQKSYQPQHF	TGTGCCAGCAGTGAAGGATGGCAGAAGTCGTATCAGCCCCAGCATTTT
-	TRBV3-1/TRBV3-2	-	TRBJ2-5	CASSLHKATGWGETQYF	TGTGCCAGCAGCCTCCACAAGGCTACAGGGTGGGGGGAGACCCAGTACTTC
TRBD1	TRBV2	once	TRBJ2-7	CASSPDRGFISYEQYF	TGTGCCAGCAGCCCGGACAGGGGGTTTATTTCCTACGAGCAGTACTTC
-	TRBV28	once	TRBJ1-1	CASNRELNTEAFF	TGTGCCAGCAACCGGGAGTTGAACACTGAAGCTTTCTTT
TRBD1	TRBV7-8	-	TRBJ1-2	CASSPGQGTGGYTF	TGTGCCAGCAGCCCTGGACAGGGGACGGGAGGCTACACCTTC
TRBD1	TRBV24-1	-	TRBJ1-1	CATSDGTAQNTEAFF	TGTGCCACCAGTGACGGGACAGCACAGAACACTGAAGCTTTCTTT
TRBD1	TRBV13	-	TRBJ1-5	CASSAAGQGFDQPQHF	TGTGCCAGCAGCGCCGCCGGACAGGGGTTTGATCAGCCCCAGCATTTT
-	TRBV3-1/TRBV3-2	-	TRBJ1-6	CASSQDRGVYSPLHF	TGTGCCAGCAGCCAAGATCGGGGGGTCTATTCACCCCTCCACTTT
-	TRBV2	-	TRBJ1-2	CASSEGLNYGYTF	TGTGCCAGCAGTGAGGGCCTGAACTATGGCTACACCTTC
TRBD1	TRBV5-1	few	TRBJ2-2	CASSSLGTDTNTGELFF	TGCGCCAGCAGCTCACTTGGGACAGATACGAACACCGGGGAGCTGTTTTTT
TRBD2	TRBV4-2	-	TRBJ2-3	CASSQTRGGGLTDTQYF	TGTGCCAGCAGCCAAACCCGCGGGGGGGGCCTAACAGATACGCAGTATTTT
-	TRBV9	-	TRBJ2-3	CASSAGVTFSDTQYF	TGTGCCAGCAGCGCAGGGGTCACCTTCTCAGATACGCAGTATTTT
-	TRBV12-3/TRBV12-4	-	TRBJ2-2	CASARAWLRELFF	TGTGCCAGCGCTCGTGCTTGGCTTAGGGAGCTGTTTTTT
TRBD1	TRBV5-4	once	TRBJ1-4	CASSLGQVNEKLFF	TGTGCCAGCAGCTTAGGACAGGTTAATGAAAAACTGTTTTTT
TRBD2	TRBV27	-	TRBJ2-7	CASSSGLAGVYEQYF	TGTGCCAGCTCGTCCGGGCTAGCGGGAGTCTACGAGCAGTACTTC
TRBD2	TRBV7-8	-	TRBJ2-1	CASSFRTGTSGYNEQFF	TGTGCCAGCAGCTTTCGAACCGGGACTAGCGGGTACAATGAGCAGTTCTTC
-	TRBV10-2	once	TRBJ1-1	CASSEIVNGEAFF	TGCGCCAGCAGTGAGATCGTGAACGGTGAAGCTTTCTTT
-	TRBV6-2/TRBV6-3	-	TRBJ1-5	CASSRGGSNQPQHF	TGTGCCAGCAGCCGGGGGGGGAGCAATCAGCCCCAGCATTTT
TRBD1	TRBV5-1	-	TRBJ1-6	CASSSRGTGDSPLHF	TGCGCCAGCAGCTCGAGGGGGACAGGGGATTCACCCCTCCACTTT
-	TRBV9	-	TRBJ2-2	CASSLRTANTGELFF	TGTGCCAGCAGCCTTCGGACAGCGAACACCGGGGAGCTGTTTTTT
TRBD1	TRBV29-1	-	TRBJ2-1	CSVVPPGQRSSYNEQFF	TGCAGCGTTGTGCCTCCGGGACAGCGGAGCTCCTACAATGAGCAGTTCTTC
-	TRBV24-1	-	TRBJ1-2	CATSDHDSNYGYTF	TGTGCCACCAGTGACCACGACTCTAACTATGGCTACACCTTC
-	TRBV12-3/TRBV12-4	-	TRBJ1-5	CASSVQGTQPQHF	TGTGCCAGCAGTGTTCAGGGGACCCAGCCCCAGCATTTT
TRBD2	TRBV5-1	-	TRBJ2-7	CASSWAELERGASSYEQYF	TGCGCCAGCAGCTGGGCGGAGTTGGAGCGGGGGGCGAGCTCCTACGAGCAGTACTTC